The present TCR beta chain was sequenced within a study of T cell responses to AZD1222 COVID-19 vaccine (dated by TCRdb to the early 2020s). Notes on the research overall: AZD1222 recipients with second doses at about 4 weeks or about 12 weeks were pooled, because spike-specific TCR depth and breadth did not differ between schedules. A total of about 250 trial participants underwent TCR sequencing, of whom 207 had received two doses of AZD1222 and approximately 26 had received two doses of the MenACWY control vaccine. Enrollment into the trials was organized by age into subgroups of 18-55, 56-69 and 70-plus years, and those subgroups contained about 160, 30 and 59 TCR-sequenced participants, respectively.

On this clone itself: Its antigen specificity is not known. One base away there is no much larger clone; base qualities are not given.

The CDR3 regions of human TCRbeta chains were subjected to immunosequencing. Processing in the source paper ran as follows. TCRs in the repertoires were matched against a reference library of SARS-CoV-2-specific TCRs that had been generated with the MIRA antigen-specificity platform. Breadth was defined as the fraction of unique TCRs that were SARS-CoV-2-associated, and depth was defined as the fraction of total T cells that were SARS-CoV-2-associated. Using the MIRA data, every spike-specific TCR was mapped to the spike region that the TCR reacted to and assigned to either a CD4 or a CD8 class. Log10-transformed breadth and depth values were compared by one-way ANOVA with Sidak's multiple comparisons tests. The immuneACCESS repertoire file appears here via TCRdb, limited to in-frame rearrangements. These files lack a portion of the clones; in checked studies, under half of the deficit traces to unresolved V genes, and the cause of the others is not known. V, J and clone size were drawn from that table, and D and trimming were deduced from the DNA. In this sample the table shows some 75,000 clones, about 88% of which occur a single time. Of the sample, approximately 10% is held by the ten largest clones.

What the research found in general, with its limitations: Only six or seven AZD1222 recipients were SARS-CoV-2 seropositive at baseline, limiting conclusions about previously exposed vaccinees. Reportedly, almost half of the unique spike-specific TCRs recognized epitopes lying outside the regions that are mutated in the B.1.351 and B.1.1.7 variants. The whole spike protein was spanned by vaccine-associated CD4 TCRs, and dominant responses were seen in regions 160-218 and 743-854. The 56-69-year group was small, and its depth increase did not reach significance, likely because of low power. After two AZD1222 doses, both the breadth and the depth of spike-specific TCRs were significantly higher than at day 0 and than in MenACWY recipients. No day 14 peak-response samples were available, so repertoires were characterized only after the peak T cell response. Participants were mostly white British, with more females than males. The authors suggested clonal diversity may have been underestimated.

In the paper's terms, the time point label means: baseline before first vaccination. Vaccinee samples were obtained from the UK trials COV001 and COV002, which included a single-blind randomized controlled phase 2/3 trial of AZD1222 (ChAdOx1 nCoV-19) in healthy adults. For TCRbeta chain sequencing, PBMC samples from trial participants were taken at day 0 and at day 28 after the second dose. V is clipped by 3 bases and J by 3 bases, and the sequence between their germline boundaries is 0 bases long. The CDR3 spans 11 residues, from the cysteine through the phenylalanine. Solely the CDR3 DNA is kept, with 33 bases framed from the first base. For CDR1 and CDR2, the germline V gene (reference sequence) lists LGHDT and YNNKEL.

The receptor was isolated from an adult in good health. The chain was built from TRBV3-1 (or the pseudogene TRBV3-2) and TRBJ2-1, with no D gene named confidently. The input for sequencing was peripheral blood, taken on day 0 of AZD1222 vaccination. The CDR3 protein sequence reads: CASSHYNEQFF. The sequenced DNA is TGTGCCAGCAGCCACTACAATGAGCAGTTCTTC.